This T cell receptor (beta chain) is from a study of shared clonotypes between healthy human individuals. Comment on this clone: Its antigen remains unknown.

Whole-study results and caveats: The expectation was that sequencing depth would affect clonotype sharing among donors.

Germline V gives CDR1 LNHDA, CDR2 SQIVND (reference sequence). The CDR3 runs 18 residues. Trimming cost V 1 base and J 0 bases; bases outside gene matches: 8. The repertoire was sequenced with immunoSEQ multiplex PCR; TCRdb's copy has only in-frame clones and lacks some. The table has roughly 1,000,000 clones, approximately 80% seen once. The sample consisted of memory CD4+ T cells from PBMCs. Subset of the sample: CD45RA-negative fraction. This rearrangement joins TRBV19 to TRBJ2-1; 8 positions match TRBD2. The source of this sequence is a man aged 18 to 30 in good health. Some clones in this sample may be carry-over from other donors' samples. The CDR3 sequence is CASSIGWERGSSYNEQFF. The CDR3 DNA reads as TGTGCCAGTAGTATAGGGTGGGAGCGGGGGAGCTCCTACAATGAGCAGTTCTTC.